This T cell receptor (beta chain) was captured in a study of shared clonotypes between healthy human individuals. Study summary: The plates for each donor numbered three CD4 naive, three CD4 memory, two CD8 naive and one CD8 memory.

Whole-study results and caveats: Among the subsets, naive ones generally showed larger estimated richness than memory ones.

Assay: immunoSEQ multiplex PCR; the TCRdb copy retains only in-frame clones and omits some. The profile covers millions of clones, with approximately 90% appearing a single time and around 0.14% taken by the ten largest. Of note for this clone: The antigen remains unidentified.

The study enrolled healthy HIV-negative adults without recent acute infections or vaccinations as donors. In the CD4+ fraction, cells were divided into CD45RA+ naive and CD45RA-negative memory subsets. V was pared by 3 bases and J by 0 bases, with 9 bases of the junction left unmatched. CDR1 is SGHNT, CDR2 YYREEE, per germline (reference sequence). This CDR3 spans 18 amino acids. What was sequenced was naive CD4+ T cells sorted from blood. Subset in this sample: CD45RA+ positively selected. The TCR comes from a man between 18 and 35 years old in good health. V and J are TRBV5-4 and TRBJ1-6, with 7 bases identical to TRBD1. The CDR3 DNA reads as TGTGCCAGCAGCTCCGGGACAGCAATTAGCTCCTATAATTCACCCCTCCACTTT. Its protein is CASSSGTAISSYNSPLHF.